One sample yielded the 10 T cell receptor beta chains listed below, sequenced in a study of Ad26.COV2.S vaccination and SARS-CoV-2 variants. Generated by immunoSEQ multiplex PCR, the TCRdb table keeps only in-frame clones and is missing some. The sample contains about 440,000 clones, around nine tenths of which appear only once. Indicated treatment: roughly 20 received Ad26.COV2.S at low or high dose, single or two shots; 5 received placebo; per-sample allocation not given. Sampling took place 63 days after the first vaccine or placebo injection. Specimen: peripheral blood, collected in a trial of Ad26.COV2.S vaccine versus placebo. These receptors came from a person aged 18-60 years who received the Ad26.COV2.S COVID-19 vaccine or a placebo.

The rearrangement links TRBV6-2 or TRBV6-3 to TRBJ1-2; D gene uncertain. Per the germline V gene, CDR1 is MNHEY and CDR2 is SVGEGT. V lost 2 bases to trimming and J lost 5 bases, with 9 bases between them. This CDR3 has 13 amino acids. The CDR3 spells CASSYGQQYGYTF. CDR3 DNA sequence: TGTGCCAGCAGTTACGGTCAACAGTATGGCTACACCTTC.

This chain's CDR3 is CASSIELAADEQYF. In DNA form, the CDR3 reads TGTGCCAGTAGTATAGAACTAGCGGCTGACGAGCAGTACTTC. This rearrangement joins TRBV19 to TRBJ2-7; 8 positions match TRBD2. The ends lost 0 bases at V and 5 bases at J; junction bases unmatched: 3. This CDR3 region has 14 residues. The germline CDR1 and CDR2 sequences are LNHDA and SQIVND (reference sequence). Full variable domain (rest looked up from reference TRBV19 and TRBJ2-7): DGGITQSPKYLFRKEGQNVTLSCEQNLNHDAMYWYRQDPGQGLRLIYYSQIVNDFQKGDIAEGYSVSREKKESFPLTVTSAQKNPTAFYLCASSIELAADEQYFGPGTRLTVT.

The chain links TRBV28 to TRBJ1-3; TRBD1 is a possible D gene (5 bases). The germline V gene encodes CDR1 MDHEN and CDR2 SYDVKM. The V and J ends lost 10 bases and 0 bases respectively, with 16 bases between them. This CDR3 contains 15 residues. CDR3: CAIAPQGNSGNTIYF. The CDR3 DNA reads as TGTGCCATCGCCCCCCAGGGCAACTCTGGAAACACCATATATTTT.

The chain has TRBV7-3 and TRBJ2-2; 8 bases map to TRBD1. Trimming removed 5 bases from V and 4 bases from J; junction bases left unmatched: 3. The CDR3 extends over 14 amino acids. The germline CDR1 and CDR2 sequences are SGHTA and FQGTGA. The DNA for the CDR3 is TGTGCCAGCAGCGGACAGGGCGTCACCGGGGAGCTGTTTTTT. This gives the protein CASSGQGVTGELFF.

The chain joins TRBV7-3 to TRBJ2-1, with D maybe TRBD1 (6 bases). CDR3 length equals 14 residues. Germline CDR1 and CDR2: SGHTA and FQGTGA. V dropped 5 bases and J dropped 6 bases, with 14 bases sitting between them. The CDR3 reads CASSRGGSLNEQFF. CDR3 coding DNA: TGTGCCAGCAGCCGAGGGGGTAGCCTCAATGAGCAGTTCTTC.

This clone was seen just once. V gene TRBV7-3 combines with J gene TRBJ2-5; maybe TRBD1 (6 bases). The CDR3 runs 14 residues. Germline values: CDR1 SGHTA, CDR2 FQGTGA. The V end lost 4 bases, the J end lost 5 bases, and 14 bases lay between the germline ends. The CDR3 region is CASSSSRGSETQYF. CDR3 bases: TGTGCCAGCAGCTCTTCCAGGGGTTCCGAGACCCAGTACTTC.

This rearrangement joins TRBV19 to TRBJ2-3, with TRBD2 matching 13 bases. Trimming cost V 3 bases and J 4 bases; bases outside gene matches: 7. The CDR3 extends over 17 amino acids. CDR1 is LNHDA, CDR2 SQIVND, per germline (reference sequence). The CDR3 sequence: CASSILLAGGPSDTQYF. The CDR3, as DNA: TGTGCCAGTAGTATTCTACTAGCGGGAGGGCCATCAGATACGCAGTATTTT.

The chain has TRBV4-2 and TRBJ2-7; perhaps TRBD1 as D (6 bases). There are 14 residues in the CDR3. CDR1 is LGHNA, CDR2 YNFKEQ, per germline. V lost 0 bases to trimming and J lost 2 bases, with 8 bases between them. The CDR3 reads CASSQDRGPYEQYF. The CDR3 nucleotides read TGTGCCAGCAGCCAAGACAGGGGACCCTACGAGCAGTACTTC.

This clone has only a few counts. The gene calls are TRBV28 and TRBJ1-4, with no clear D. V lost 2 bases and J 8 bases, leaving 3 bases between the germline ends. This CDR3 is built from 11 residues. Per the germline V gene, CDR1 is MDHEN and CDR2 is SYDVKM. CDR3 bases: TGTGCCAGCAGTTTAGGGGAAAAACTGTTTTTT. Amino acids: CASSLGEKLFF. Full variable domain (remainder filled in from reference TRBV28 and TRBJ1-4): DVKVTQSSRYLVKRTGEKVFLECVQDMDHENMFWYRQDPGLGLRLIYFSYDVKMKEKGDIPEGYSVSREKKERFSLILESASTNQTSMYLCASSLGEKLFFGSGTQLSVL.

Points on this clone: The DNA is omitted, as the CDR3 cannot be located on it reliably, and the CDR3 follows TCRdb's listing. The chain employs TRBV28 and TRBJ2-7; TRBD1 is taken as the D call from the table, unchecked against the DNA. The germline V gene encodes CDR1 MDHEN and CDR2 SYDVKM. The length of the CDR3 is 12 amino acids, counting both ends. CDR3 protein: CASSFGRGAPSV.